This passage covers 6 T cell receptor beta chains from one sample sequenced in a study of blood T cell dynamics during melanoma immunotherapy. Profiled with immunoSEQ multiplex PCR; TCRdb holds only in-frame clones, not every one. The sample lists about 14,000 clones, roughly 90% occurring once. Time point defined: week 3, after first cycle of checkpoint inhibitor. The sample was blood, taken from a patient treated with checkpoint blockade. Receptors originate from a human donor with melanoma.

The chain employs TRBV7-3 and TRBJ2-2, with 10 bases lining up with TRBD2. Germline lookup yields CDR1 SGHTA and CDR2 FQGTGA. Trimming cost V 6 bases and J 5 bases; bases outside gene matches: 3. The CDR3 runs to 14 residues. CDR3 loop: CASRISGRTGELFF. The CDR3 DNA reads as TGTGCCAGCAGAATTAGCGGGAGGACCGGGGAGCTGTTTTTT.

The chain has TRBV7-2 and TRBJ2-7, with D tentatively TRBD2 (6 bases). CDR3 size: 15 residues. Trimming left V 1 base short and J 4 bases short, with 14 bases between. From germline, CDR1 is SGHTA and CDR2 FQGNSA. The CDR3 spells CASSLDGGLIYEQYF. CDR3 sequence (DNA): TGTGCCAGCAGCTTAGATGGAGGGCTGATTTACGAGCAGTACTTC.

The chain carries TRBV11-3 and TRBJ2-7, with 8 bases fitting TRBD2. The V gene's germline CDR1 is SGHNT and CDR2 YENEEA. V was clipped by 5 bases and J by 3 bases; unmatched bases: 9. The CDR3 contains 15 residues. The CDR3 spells CASSNLRTSLYEQYF. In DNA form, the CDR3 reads TGTGCCAGCAGCAACCTCCGGACTAGCCTCTACGAGCAGTACTTC.

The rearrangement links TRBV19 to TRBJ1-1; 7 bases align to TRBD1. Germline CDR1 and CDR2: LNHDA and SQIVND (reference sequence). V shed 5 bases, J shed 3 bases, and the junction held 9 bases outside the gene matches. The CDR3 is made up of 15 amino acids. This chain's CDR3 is CASSVTRGSDTEAFF. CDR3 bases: TGTGCCAGTAGTGTGACCAGGGGGAGTGACACTGAAGCTTTCTTT.

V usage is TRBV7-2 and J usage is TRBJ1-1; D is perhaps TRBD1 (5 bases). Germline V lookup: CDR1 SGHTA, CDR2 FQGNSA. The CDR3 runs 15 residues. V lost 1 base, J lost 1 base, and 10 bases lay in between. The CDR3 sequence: CASSLDGAKNTEAFF. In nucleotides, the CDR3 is TGTGCCAGCAGCTTAGACGGGGCAAAGAACACTGAAGCTTTCTTT. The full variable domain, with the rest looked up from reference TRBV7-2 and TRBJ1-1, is GAGVSQSPSNKVTEKGKDVELRCDPISGHTALYWYRQSLGQGLEFLIYFQGNSAPDKSGLPSDRFSAERTGGSVSTLTIQRTQQEDSAVYLCASSLDGAKNTEAFFGQGTRLTVV.

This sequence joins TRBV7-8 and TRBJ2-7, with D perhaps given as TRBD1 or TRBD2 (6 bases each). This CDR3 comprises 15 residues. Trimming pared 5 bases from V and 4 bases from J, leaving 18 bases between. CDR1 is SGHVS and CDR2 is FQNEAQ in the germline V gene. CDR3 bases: TGTGCCAGCAGCCTAACGACAGGAGGGGGTTACGAGCAGTACTTC. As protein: CASSLTTGGGYEQYF.